The text below deals with one T cell receptor beta chain. Each participant's cohort was designated according to participant-reported clinical history. This specimen belongs to a study of blood T cell repertoires in COVID-19. Study in general: T cells, B-cell-depleted T cells, or PBMCs supplied cDNA or gDNA.

This CDR3 spans 16 amino acids. The germline CDR1 and CDR2 sequences are SGHTA and FQGNSA. Trimming at V came to 5 bases and at J to 5 bases, leaving 8 bases not matched to a gene. Sequenced by immunoSEQ multiplex PCR; TCRdb stores in-frame clones only, minus some. This table has about 270,000 clones, 86% appearing once. This chain connects TRBV7-2 to TRBJ2-3; TRBD1 matches 12 bases. The TCR comes from a woman aged 18-35 years who had recovered from COVID-19. The sample comprised PBMCs or T cells enriched from blood (not recorded which). CDR3 sequence (DNA): TGTGCCAGCAGCCCGCGGGACAGGGGGCTTTTAGATACGCAGTATTTT. Amino acid sequence: CASSPRDRGLLDTQYF.